This T cell receptor beta chain was found in a study of OX40 agonist ivuxolimab in advanced cancers. This CDR3 is built from 16 residues. Deletions cut 4 bases from V and 0 bases from J, with 13 bases between. Germline CDR1 reads SGHNT; CDR2 reads YYREEE (reference sequence). Only in-frame clones appear in the TCRdb table, and some are missing; sequencing was by immunoSEQ multiplex PCR. The sample records tens of thousands of clones, about nine tenths being singletons. This sample comprised CD4+ or CD8+ T cells sorted from blood, obtained in a trial of the OX40 agonist ivuxolimab. The V and J genes are TRBV5-4 and TRBJ1-4; D unclear. This TCR came from an adult with an advanced solid tumor such as melanoma, head and neck, liver or kidney cancer. The CDR3 sequence: CASSGGSVATNEKLFF. The CDR3 nucleotides read TGTGCCAGCAGCGGCGGTTCAGTGGCAACTAATGAAAAACTGTTTTTT.